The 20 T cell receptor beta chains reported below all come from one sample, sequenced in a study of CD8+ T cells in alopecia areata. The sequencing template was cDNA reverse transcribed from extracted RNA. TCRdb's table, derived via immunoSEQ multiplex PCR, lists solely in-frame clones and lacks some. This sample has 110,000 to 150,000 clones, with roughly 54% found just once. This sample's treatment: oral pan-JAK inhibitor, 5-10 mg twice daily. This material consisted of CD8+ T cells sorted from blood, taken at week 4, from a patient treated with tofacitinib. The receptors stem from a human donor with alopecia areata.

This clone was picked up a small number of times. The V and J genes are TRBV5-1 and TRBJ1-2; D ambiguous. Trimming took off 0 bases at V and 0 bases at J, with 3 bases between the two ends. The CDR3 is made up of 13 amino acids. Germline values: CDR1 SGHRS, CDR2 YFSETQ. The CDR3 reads CASSLGSNYGYTF. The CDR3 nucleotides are TGCGCCAGCAGCTTGGGTTCTAACTATGGCTACACCTTC.

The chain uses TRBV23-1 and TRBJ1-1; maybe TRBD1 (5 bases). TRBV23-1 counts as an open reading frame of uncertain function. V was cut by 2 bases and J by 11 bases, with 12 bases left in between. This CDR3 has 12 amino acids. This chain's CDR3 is CASSQKGPEAFF. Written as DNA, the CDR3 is TGCGCCAGCAGTCAAAAGGGACCGGAGGCTTTCTTT.

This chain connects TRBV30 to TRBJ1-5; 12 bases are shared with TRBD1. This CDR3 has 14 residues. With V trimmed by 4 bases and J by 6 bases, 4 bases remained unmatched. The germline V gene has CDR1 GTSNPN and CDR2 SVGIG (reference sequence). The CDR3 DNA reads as TGTGCCTGGAAACCGGGACAGGGGGCTCAGCCCCAGCATTTT. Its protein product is CAWKPGQGAQPQHF. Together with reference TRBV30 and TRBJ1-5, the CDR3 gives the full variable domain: SQTIHQWPATLVQPVGSPLSLECTVEGTSNPNLYWYRQAAGRGLQLLFYSVGIGQISSEVPQNLSASRPQDRQFILSSKKLLLSDSGFYLCAWKPGQGAQPQHFGDGTRLSIL.

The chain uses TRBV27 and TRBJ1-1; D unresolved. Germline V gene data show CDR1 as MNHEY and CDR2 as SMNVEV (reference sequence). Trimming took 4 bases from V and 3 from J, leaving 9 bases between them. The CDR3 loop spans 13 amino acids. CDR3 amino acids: CASSYEGYTEAFF. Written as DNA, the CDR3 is TGTGCCAGCAGTTATGAGGGCTACACTGAAGCTTTCTTT.

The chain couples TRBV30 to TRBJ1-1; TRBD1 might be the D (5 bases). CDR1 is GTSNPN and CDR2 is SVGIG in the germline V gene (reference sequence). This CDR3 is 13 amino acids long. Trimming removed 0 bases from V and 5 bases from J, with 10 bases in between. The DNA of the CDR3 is TGTGCCTGGAGTGTTTTAGGGGCGACTGAAGCTTTCTTT. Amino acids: CAWSVLGATEAFF.

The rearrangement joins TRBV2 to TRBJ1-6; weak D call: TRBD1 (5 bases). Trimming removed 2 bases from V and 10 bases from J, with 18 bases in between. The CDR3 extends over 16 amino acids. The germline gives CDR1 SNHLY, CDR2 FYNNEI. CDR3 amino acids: CASSELSPTGGSPLHF. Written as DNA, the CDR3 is TGTGCCAGCAGTGAATTATCACCTACAGGTGGATCACCCCTCCACTTT.

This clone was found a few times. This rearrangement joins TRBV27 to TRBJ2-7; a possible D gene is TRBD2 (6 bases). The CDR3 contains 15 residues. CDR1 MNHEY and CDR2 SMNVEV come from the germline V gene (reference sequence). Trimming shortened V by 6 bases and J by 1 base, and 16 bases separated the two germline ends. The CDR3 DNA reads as TGTGCCAGCAGCGCGGAGGGCAGTATGTCCTACGAGCAGTACTTC. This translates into CASSAEGSMSYEQYF.

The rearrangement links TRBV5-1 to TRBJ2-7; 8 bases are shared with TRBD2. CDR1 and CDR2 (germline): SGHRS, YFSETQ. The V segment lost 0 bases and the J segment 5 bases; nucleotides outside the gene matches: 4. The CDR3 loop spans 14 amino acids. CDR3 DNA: TGCGCCAGCAGCTTGGCCGGGAGGGGACACGAGCAGTACTTC. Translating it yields CASSLAGRGHEQYF.

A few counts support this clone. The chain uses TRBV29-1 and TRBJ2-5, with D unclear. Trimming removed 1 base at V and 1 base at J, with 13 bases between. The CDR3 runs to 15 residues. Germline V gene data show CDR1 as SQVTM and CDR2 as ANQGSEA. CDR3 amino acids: CSVEGARRPQETQYF. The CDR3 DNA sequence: TGCAGCGTTGAAGGGGCCAGAAGACCCCAAGAGACCCAGTACTTC.

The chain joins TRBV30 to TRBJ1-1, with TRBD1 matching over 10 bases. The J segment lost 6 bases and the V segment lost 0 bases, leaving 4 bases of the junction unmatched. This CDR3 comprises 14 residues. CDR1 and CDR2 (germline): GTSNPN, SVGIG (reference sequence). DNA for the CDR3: TGTGCCTGGAGTGTCGGGACAGGGGCCGCTGAAGCTTTCTTT. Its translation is CAWSVGTGAAEAFF. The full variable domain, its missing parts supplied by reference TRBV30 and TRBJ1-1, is SQTIHQWPATLVQPVGSPLSLECTVEGTSNPNLYWYRQAAGRGLQLLFYSVGIGQISSEVPQNLSASRPQDRQFILSSKKLLLSDSGFYLCAWSVGTGAAEAFFGQGTRLTVV.

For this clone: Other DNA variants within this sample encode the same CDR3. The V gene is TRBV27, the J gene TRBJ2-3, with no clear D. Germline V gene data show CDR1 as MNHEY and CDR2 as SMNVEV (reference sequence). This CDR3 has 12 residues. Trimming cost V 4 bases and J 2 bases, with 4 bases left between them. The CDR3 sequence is CASSSPTDTQYF. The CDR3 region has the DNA TGTGCCAGCAGTTCACCCACAGATACGCAGTATTTT.

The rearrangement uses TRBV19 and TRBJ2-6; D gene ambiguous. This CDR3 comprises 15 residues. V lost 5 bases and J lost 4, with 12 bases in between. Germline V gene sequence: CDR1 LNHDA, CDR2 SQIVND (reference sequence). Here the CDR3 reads CASSGPYSGANVLTF. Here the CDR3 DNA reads TGTGCCAGTAGTGGTCCCTACTCCGGGGCCAACGTCCTGACTTTC.

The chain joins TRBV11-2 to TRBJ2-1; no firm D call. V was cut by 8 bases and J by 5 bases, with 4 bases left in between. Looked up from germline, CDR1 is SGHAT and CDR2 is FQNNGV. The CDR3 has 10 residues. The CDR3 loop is CASADNEQFF. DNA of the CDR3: TGTGCCAGCGCGGACAATGAGCAGTTCTTC.

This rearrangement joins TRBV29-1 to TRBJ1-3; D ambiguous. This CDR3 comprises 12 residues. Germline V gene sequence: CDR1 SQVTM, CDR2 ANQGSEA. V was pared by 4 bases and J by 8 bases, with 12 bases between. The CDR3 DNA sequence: TGCAGCGTTGGAGACCCCGGAGACACCATATATTTT. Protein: CSVGDPGDTIYF.

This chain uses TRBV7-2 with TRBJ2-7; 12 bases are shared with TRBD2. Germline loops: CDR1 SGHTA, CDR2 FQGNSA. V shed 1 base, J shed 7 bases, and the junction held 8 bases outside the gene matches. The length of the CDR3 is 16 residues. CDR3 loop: CASSLDGLAGGREQYF. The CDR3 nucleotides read TGTGCCAGCAGCTTAGACGGGCTAGCGGGGGGGCGTGAGCAGTACTTC.

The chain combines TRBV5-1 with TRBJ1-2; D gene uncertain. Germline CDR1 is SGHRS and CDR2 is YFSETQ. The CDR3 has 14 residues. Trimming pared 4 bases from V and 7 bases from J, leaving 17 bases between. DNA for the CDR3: TGCGCCAGCAGCCCGGACGGGGTCGGGTCTGGCTACACCTTC. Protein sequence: CASSPDGVGSGYTF. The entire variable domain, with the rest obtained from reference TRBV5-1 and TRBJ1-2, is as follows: KAGVTQTPRYLIKTRGQQVTLSCSPISGHRSVSWYQQTPGQGLQFLFEYFSETQRNKGNFPGRFSGRQFSNSRSEMNVSTLELGDSALYLCASSPDGVGSGYTFGSGTRLTVV.

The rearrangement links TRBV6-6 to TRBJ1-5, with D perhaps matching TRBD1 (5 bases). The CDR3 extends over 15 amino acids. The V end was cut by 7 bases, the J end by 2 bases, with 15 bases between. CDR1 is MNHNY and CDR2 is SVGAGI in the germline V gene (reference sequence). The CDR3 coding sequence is TGTGCCAGCACCCTCGAGGGGCGCGGCAATCAGCCCCAGCATTTT. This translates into CASTLEGRGNQPQHF.

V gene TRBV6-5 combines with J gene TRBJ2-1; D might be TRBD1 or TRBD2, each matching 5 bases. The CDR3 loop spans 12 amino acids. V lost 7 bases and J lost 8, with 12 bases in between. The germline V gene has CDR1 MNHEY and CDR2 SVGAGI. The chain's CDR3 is CASMTGADEQFF. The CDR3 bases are TGTGCCAGCATGACCGGGGCCGATGAGCAGTTCTTC.

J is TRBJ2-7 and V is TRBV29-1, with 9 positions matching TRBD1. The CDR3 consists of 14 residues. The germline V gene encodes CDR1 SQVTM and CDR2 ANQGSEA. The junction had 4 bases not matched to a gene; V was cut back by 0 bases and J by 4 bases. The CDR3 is CSVEEGTGLYEQYF. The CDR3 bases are TGCAGCGTTGAAGAAGGGACAGGGTTGTACGAGCAGTACTTC.

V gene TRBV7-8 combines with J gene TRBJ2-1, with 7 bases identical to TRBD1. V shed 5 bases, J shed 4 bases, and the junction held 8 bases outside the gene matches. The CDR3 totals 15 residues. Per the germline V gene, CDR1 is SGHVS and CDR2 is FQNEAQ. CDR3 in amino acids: CASSRSQGIYNEQFF. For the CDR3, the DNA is TGTGCCAGCAGCCGATCACAGGGGATTTACAATGAGCAGTTCTTC.